The 5 T cell receptor beta chains in this list originate from one sample, sequenced in a study of cytomegalovirus exposure and HLA in healthy donors. 60 Vbeta and 13 Jbeta primers were used in PCR. Assay: immunoSEQ multiplex PCR; the TCRdb copy retains only in-frame clones and omits some. The profile shows about 130,000 clones, roughly 84% of them singletons. Sequenced input: PBMCs. Every receptor here comes from a man aged 45-65 years in good health and CMV-seronegative.

A single count supports this clone. The chain couples TRBV5-4 to TRBJ2-3; a possible D gene is TRBD1 (5 bases). Germline CDR1 and CDR2: SGHNT and YYREEE (reference sequence). The length of the CDR3 is 18 residues. Trimming stripped 7 bases from V and 2 bases from J, with 26 bases between. The CDR3 region has the DNA TGTGCCAGCCACACTTCCCTTTGGATAGGGGCGGACACAGATACGCAGTATTTT. It specifies CASHTSLWIGADTDTQYF.

The chain uses TRBV2 and TRBJ2-3; D not resolved. Germline V CDR1 and CDR2: SNHLY, FYNNEI. CDR3 size: 12 residues. V lost 4 bases and J lost 4, with 6 bases in between. The CDR3 region is CASSAAADTQYF. The CDR3 nucleotides are TGTGCCAGCAGTGCCGCGGCAGATACGCAGTATTTT.

This rearrangement joins TRBV6-5 to TRBJ2-3, with unresolved D. Trimming shortened V by 2 bases and J by 0 bases, and 3 bases separated the two germline ends. The germline CDR1 and CDR2 sequences are MNHEY and SVGAGI. This CDR3 is built from 13 residues. CDR3 DNA sequence: TGTGCCAGCAGTTACCGGAGCACAGATACGCAGTATTTT. Protein: CASSYRSTDTQYF.

J is TRBJ2-2 and V is TRBV6-6; possibly TRBD1 for D (5 bases). Trimming took off 9 bases at V and 1 base at J, with 12 bases between the two ends. The length of the CDR3 is 14 residues. Germline CDR1 is MNHNY and CDR2 is SVGAGI (reference sequence). The CDR3 is CASSPQGNTGELFF. CDR3 bases: TGTGCCAGTAGCCCCCAGGGGAACACCGGGGAGCTGTTTTTT.

The genes are TRBV7-9 and TRBJ2-2, with D possibly TRBD2 on 6 matching bases. CDR1 and CDR2 from the germline V gene are SEHNR and FQNEAQ (reference sequence). Trimming took off 5 bases at V and 4 bases at J, with 14 bases between the two ends. CDR3 length equals 15 residues. CDR3 DNA: TGTGCCAGCAGCGCACCCGGGGGTAGCACCGGGGAGCTGTTTTTT. Its protein is CASSAPGGSTGELFF.